This T cell receptor beta chain is from a study of cytomegalovirus exposure and HLA in healthy donors. The PCR ran on 60 Vbeta and 13 Jbeta primers. TCRdb's copy holds only in-frame clones and misses some; the assay was immunoSEQ multiplex PCR. Found here are roughly 180,000 clones, 80% of them singletons; the top ten hold around 4.1%. There are 13 residues in the CDR3. Germline values: CDR1 SNHLY, CDR2 FYNNEI. The ends were cut back, 6 bases at V and 6 bases at J, with 12 bases in the middle. The sequence came from a woman in her forties or fifties in good health and CMV-seropositive. V is TRBV2 and J is TRBJ2-1; D ambiguous. Sequenced material: PBMCs. CDR3: CASSSDSFNEQFF. The CDR3 DNA reads TGTGCCAGCAGCTCCGACTCGTTCAATGAGCAGTTCTTC.